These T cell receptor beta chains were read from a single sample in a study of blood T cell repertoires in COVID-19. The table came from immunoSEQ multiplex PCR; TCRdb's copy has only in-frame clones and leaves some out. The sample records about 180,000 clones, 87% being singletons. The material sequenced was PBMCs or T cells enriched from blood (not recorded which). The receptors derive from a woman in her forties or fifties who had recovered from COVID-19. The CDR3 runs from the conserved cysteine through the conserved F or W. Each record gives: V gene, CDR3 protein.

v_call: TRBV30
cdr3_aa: CAWSIRDRGQPQHF

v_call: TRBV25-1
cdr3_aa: CASIGQEAYEQYF

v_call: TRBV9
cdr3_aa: CASSVESTSYEQYF

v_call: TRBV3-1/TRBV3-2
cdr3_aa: CASSPGTTNSYNEQFF

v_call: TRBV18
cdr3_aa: CASSLPLAGGGYNEQFF

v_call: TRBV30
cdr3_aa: CAWKRLDQSEQFF

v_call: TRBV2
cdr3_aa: CASSISGGKETQYF

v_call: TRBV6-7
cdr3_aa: CVFYVRLETQYF

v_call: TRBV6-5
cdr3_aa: CASRSFGNSPLHF

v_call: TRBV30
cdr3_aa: CAWSVRGLAGHIQYF

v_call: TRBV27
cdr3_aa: CASSRDILEETQYF

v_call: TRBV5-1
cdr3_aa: CASSARTSGRALGEYNEQFF

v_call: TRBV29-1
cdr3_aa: CSVSRGRLYEQYF

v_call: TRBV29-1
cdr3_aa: CSVEDPRGGPTEAFF

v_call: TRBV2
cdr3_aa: CASRDRSYGYTF

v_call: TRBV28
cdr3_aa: CASSASVSYEQYF

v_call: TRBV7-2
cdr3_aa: CASSWGASGRYEQYF

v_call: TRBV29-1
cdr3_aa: CSVVTGSNQPQHF

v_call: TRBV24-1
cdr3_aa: CATSDLGGPNQPQHF

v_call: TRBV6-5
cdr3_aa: CASSLAGGTDTQYF

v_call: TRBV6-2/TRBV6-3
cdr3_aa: CASSPSDSHSGNTIYF

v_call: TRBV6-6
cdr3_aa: CASSYSVFQNSPLHF

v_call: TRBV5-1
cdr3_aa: CASSPRTGDIGEQYF

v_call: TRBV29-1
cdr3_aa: CSVEASGGETQYF

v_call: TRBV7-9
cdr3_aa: CATTWTGTPNYGYTF

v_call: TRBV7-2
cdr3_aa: CASSLAAGPNTQYF

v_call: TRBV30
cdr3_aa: CAWTSEESSPLHF

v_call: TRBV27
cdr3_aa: CASSLGSGYEQYF

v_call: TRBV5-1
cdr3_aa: CASSYSRQGRESPLHF

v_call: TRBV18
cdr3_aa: CASSPGVAGQETQYF

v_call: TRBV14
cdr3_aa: CASSQEFGLAGDEQYF

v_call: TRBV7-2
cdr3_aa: CASSPGTGYGYTF

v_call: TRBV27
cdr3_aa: CASSPTGNPYEQYF

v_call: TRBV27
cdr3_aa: CASSLWASGRPNEQFF

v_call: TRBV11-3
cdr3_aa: CASTRLSDVNTEAFF

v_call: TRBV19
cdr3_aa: CASSMRPGGAYGYTF

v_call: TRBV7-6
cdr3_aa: CASSLVPGANTEAFF

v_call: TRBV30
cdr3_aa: CAWSVGVGELFF

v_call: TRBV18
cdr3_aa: CASSSGQGQYEQYF

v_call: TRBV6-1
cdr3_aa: CASSEAAGDPDTQYF

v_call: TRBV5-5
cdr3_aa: CASRSGTDTQYF

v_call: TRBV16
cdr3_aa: CASSQSGGSYNEQFF

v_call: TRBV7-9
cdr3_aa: CASTRRGSSYNEQFF

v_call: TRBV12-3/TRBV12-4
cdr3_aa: CASSPDSVETQYF

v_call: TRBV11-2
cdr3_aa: CASSLDRAYEQYF

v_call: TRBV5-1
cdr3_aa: CASSSGWANEKLFF

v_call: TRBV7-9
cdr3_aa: CASSLEAKGFQETQYF

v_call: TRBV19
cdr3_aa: CASSIPLLRDRGRRNQPQHF

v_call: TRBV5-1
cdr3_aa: CASSRGLAGQGRYEQYF

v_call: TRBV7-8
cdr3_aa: CASSSGAAYNEQFF

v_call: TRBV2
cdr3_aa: CASTFGGQPQHF